The 20 T cell receptor beta chains reported below all come from one sample, sequenced in a study of T cells in Graves' hyperthyroidism and ophthalmopathy. Amplified TCR beta CDR3 regions came from RNA transcripts. A set of HTBI primers served as the primers for a first-round RT-PCR of the TCR CDR3. TCRdb analysed the multiplex PCR reads with MiXCR anew, one entry per CDR3 protein. This repertoire shows about 520,000 distinct CDR3 sequences, around a quarter found once; its top ten account for 11%. The sample taken for sequencing was blood. Receptor source: a woman between 25 and 40 years old with Graves' ophthalmopathy.

Regarding this clonotype: A much larger clone sits a single nucleotide away, making a read error possible. The rearrangement uses TRBV29-1 and TRBJ1-1; D gene unclear. CDR1 is SQVTM and CDR2 is ANQGSEA in the germline V gene. This CDR3 contains 12 residues. The CDR3 loop is CSVEFPNTEACF. CDR3 in DNA: TGCAGCGTTGAGTTCCCGAACACTGAAGCTTGCTTT.

In this sample, this clonotype turned up a few times. V usage is TRBV12-3 or TRBV12-4 and J usage is TRBJ1-1; TRBD1 matches 9 bases. This CDR3 is built from 13 residues. The V segment lost 6 bases and the J segment 6 bases; nucleotides outside the gene matches: 5. CDR3 loop: CASRLDRGPEAFF. In DNA form, the CDR3 reads TGTGCCAGCAGATTGGACAGGGGACCTGAAGCTTTCTTT.

This clonotype was counted many times. The chain recombines TRBV7-8 with TRBJ2-5; the D gene is possibly TRBD1 (6 bases). The germline V gene encodes CDR1 SGHVS and CDR2 FQNEAQ. V lost 3 bases, J lost 4 bases, and 15 bases lay in between. The CDR3 sequence is 15 residues long. The CDR3 nucleotides read TGTGCCAGCAGCTTGGGCTGGGGGCAGGGAGAGACCCAGTACTTC. Protein: CASSLGWGQGETQYF. Full variable domain (missing parts from reference TRBV7-8 and TRBJ2-5): GAGVSQSPRYKVAKRGQDVALRCDPISGHVSLFWYQQALGQGPEFLTYFQNEAQLDKSGLPSDRFFAERPEGSVSTLKIQRTQQEDSAVYLCASSLGWGQGETQYFGPGTRLLVL.

This clonotype was counted once. The DNA is omitted, as the CDR3 cannot be located on it reliably, and the CDR3 follows TCRdb's listing. V gene TRBV12-3 or TRBV12-4 combines with J gene TRBJ1-1; TRBD1, the table's D call, lacks a check against the DNA. The CDR3 has 21 amino acids, counting both end residues. CDR3 sequence: CASSFVRSYEQYFGPGTEAFF.

With respect to this clonotype: Compared with germline, one end of the junction differs, possibly owing to a read error. The V gene is TRBV4-1, the J gene TRBJ1-1; TRBD1 is a possible D gene (5 bases). The CDR3 is 19 residues long. Per germline, CDR1 MGHRA and CDR2 YSYEKL. The CDR3 coding sequence is TGCGCCAGCAGCCAAGTTAAAGGGGAGTGGGGCACCAAGAACACTGAACCTTTCTTT. This codes for CASSQVKGEWGTKNTEPFF.

This clonotype was seen ten or more times. The chain combines TRBV19 with TRBJ1-1, with no clear D. CDR1 LNHDA and CDR2 SQIVND come from the germline V gene (reference sequence). The ends were cut back, 3 bases at V and 8 bases at J, with 7 bases in the middle. This CDR3 region has 11 residues. In DNA, the CDR3 is TGTGCCAGTAGTATTTCCAGGGAAGCTTTCTTT. It is translated as CASSISREAFF. The full variable domain, rest sourced from reference TRBV19 and TRBJ1-1, is DGGITQSPKYLFRKEGQNVTLSCEQNLNHDAMYWYRQDPGQGLRLIYYSQIVNDFQKGDIAEGYSVSREKKESFPLTVTSAQKNPTAFYLCASSISREAFFGQGTRLTVV.

This clonotype was counted at least ten times. The chain is built from TRBV24-1 and TRBJ2-5; 10 nucleotides agree with TRBD2. Germline V lookup: CDR1 KGHDR, CDR2 SFDVKD. V lost 5 bases and J lost 5; bases outside the gene matches: 13. The CDR3 length is 17 residues. The CDR3 nucleotides are TGTGCCACCAGTGGGGTGGAGCGGGGGGGTGAGTTGGAGACCCAGTACTTC. Its protein product is CATSGVERGGELETQYF.

This chain joins TRBV29-1 and TRBJ1-2; 9 nucleotides agree with TRBD1. CDR3 length: 14 amino acids. V lost 5 bases and J lost 6; bases outside the gene matches: 10. CDR1 is SQVTM, CDR2 ANQGSEA, per germline. The CDR3 sequence: CSVSGTGYQDGYTF. DNA of the CDR3: TGCAGCGTTTCCGGGACAGGGTATCAGGATGGCTACACCTTC.

The CDR3 region is CASSEGVPPRDGYTF. DNA for the CDR3: TGTGCCAGCAGTGAAGGTGTTCCGCCTCGGGATGGCTACACCTTC. This sequence joins TRBV6-1 and TRBJ1-2; no clear D. Per the germline V gene, CDR1 is MNHNS and CDR2 is SASEGT. V lost 1 base to trimming and J lost 6 bases, with 15 bases between them. This CDR3 has 15 amino acids.

This clonotype has a count of ten or more. V usage is TRBV5-1 and J usage is TRBJ1-2, with a tentative D call TRBD1 (6 bases). The CDR3 is 16 amino acids. Per the germline V gene, CDR1 is SGHRS and CDR2 is YFSETQ. V was pared by 2 bases and J by 8 bases, with 22 bases between. CDR3 sequence: CASSLLLGGSSGGYTF. For the CDR3, the DNA is TGCGCCAGCAGCTTACTACTGGGGGGCAGTTCAGGGGGCTACACCTTC.

This clonotype showed up many times. The V call is TRBV6-5, the J call TRBJ2-7; 9 bases align to TRBD1. CDR1 MNHEY and CDR2 SVGAGI come from the germline V gene. V lost 9 bases to trimming and J lost 2 bases; unmatched junction nucleotides: 5. The CDR3 is 13 residues long. CDR3 sequence: CARNGTGTYEQYF. The CDR3 region has the DNA TGTGCCAGAAATGGGACAGGGACCTACGAGCAGTACTTC.

The chain has TRBV6-2 or TRBV6-3 and TRBJ1-5, with 7 bases matching TRBD1. Germline-derived CDR1 and CDR2 are MNHEY and SVGEGT. CDR3 length equals 19 residues. V trimming: 2 bases; J trimming: 0 bases; junction bases outside the gene matches: 13. The CDR3 sequence is CASSYPPPGTANSNQPQHF. In nucleotides, the CDR3 is TGTGCCAGCAGTTACCCCCCCCCGGGGACAGCTAATAGCAATCAGCCCCAGCATTTT.

Ten or more counts support this clonotype. The chain has TRBV6-2 or TRBV6-3 and TRBJ1-1, with 10 bases that match TRBD1. The J segment lost 6 bases and the V segment lost 3 bases, leaving 4 bases of the junction unmatched. The germline CDR1 and CDR2 sequences are MNHEY and SVGEGT. The CDR3 has 14 amino acids. CDR3 region: CASSYGTGEAEAFF. For the CDR3, the DNA is TGTGCCAGCAGTTATGGGACAGGGGAGGCTGAAGCTTTCTTT.

At least ten counts were recorded for this clonotype. The CDR3 loop is CASTKPGQGGTQPQHF. CDR3 nucleotides: TGTGCCAGCACCAAGCCGGGACAGGGGGGAACACAGCCCCAGCATTTT. The chain has TRBV12-3 or TRBV12-4 and TRBJ1-5; 11 bases match TRBD1. CDR3 length: 16 amino acids. V shed 7 bases, J shed 7 bases, and the junction held 12 bases outside the gene matches.

This clonotype has at least ten counts. This chain connects TRBV29-1 to TRBJ2-3; tentative D call: TRBD2 (6 bases). The V gene lost 7 bases and the J gene lost 1 base, with 15 bases spanning the gap. The CDR3 has 14 amino acids. The germline gives CDR1 SQVTM, CDR2 ANQGSEA. CDR3 amino acids: CSGGLAGRTDTQYF. The DNA for the CDR3 is TGCAGCGGTGGTCTCGCGGGGCGCACAGATACGCAGTATTTT.

This chain connects TRBV3-1 to TRBJ1-6; D possibly corresponds to TRBD1 (5 bases). This CDR3 spans 16 amino acids. The germline CDR1 and CDR2 sequences are LGHDT and YNNKEL (reference sequence). The ends were cut back, 2 bases at V and 2 bases at J, with 10 bases in the middle. The DNA for the CDR3 is TGTGCCAGCAGCCAACCACCGGGACCCTATAATTCACCCCTCCACTTT. Its translation: CASSQPPGPYNSPLHF.

Many counts were recorded for this clonotype. The gene calls are TRBV30 and TRBJ2-7, with TRBD2 matching over 7 bases. Trimming cost V 2 bases and J 2 bases; bases outside gene matches: 6. CDR1 is GTSNPN and CDR2 is SVGIG in the germline V gene (reference sequence). This CDR3 is 14 amino acids long. CDR3 sequence (DNA): TGTGCCTGGAGTCCACGCGGGGGAGCCTACGAGCAGTACTTC. Amino acids: CAWSPRGGAYEQYF.

This clonotype was seen many times. J is TRBJ2-5 and V is TRBV6-5; 8 bases agree with TRBD2. The CDR3 contains 16 residues. The germline CDR1 and CDR2 sequences are MNHEY and SVGAGI. Losses at the gene ends were 6 bases for V and 2 bases for J; bases not matched to a gene: 11. CDR3 DNA: TGTGCCAGCAGACAAACCGGGACTAGGGGGCAAGAGACCCAGTACTTC. As protein: CASRQTGTRGQETQYF.

The CDR3, as DNA: TGTGCCAGCAGTCGGACAGATTCACCCCTCCACTTT. It translates to CASSRTDSPLHF. The rearrangement uses TRBV12-3 or TRBV12-4 and TRBJ1-6; the D gene is possibly TRBD1 (6 bases). V lost 5 bases and J 8 bases, leaving 7 bases between the germline ends. This CDR3 spans 12 amino acids.

The chain has TRBV10-2 and TRBJ2-7; 10 bases match TRBD1. Germline V gene sequence: CDR1 WSHSY, CDR2 SAAADI. This CDR3 comprises 16 residues. The V gene end was trimmed by 4 bases and the J gene end by 1 base; junction bases not matched to a gene: 7. CDR3 bases: TGCGCCAGCAGTGGGGGCCGACAGGGGGCTTCCTACGAGCAGTACTTC. This codes for CASSGGRQGASYEQYF.